A selection of T cell receptor beta chains follows, all from one sample in a study of cytomegalovirus exposure and HLA in healthy donors. Repertoires were generated with immunoSEQ multiplex PCR, while TCRdb's copy carries only in-frame clones and drops some. The sample records 45,000 to 65,000 clones, around three quarters being singletons. The sample taken for sequencing was PBMCs. The origin of the receptors is a woman in her forties or fifties in good health and CMV-seropositive. CDR3s include the opening cysteine and the closing phenylalanine or tryptophan. The order of the fields is clone size, D gene, J gene, V gene, CDR3 protein, CDR3 DNA. The D gene is left open where the match is weak. Only some rows state a clone size, as once, few, many or a class for expanded clones.

size: few; D: TRBD2; J: TRBJ2-1; V: TRBV27; CDR3: CASSPTSGLATLNEQFF; DNA: TGTGCCAGCAGCCCCACCTCGGGACTAGCGACCCTGAATGAGCAGTTCTTC
size: NA; D: NA; J: TRBJ2-2; V: TRBV11-2; CDR3: CASSRGKQAGELFF; DNA: TGTGCCAGCAGCCGGGGGAAGCAGGCCGGGGAGCTGTTTTTT
size: NA; D: NA; J: TRBJ1-2; V: TRBV4-3; CDR3: CASSQEAGFNYGYTF; DNA: TGCGCCAGCAGCCAAGAGGCGGGTTTTAACTATGGCTACACCTTC
size: few; D: TRBD1; J: TRBJ1-1; V: TRBV6-5; CDR3: CASSYGLTGSSEAFF; DNA: TGTGCCAGCAGTTACGGGTTGACAGGGAGCTCTGAAGCTTTCTTT
size: NA; D: NA; J: TRBJ2-3; V: TRBV5-1; CDR3: CASSLGTPTDTQYF; DNA: TGCGCCAGCAGCCTTGGGACTCCCACAGATACGCAGTATTTT
size: NA; D: NA; J: TRBJ1-1; V: TRBV9; CDR3: CASKPTGGGQNTEAFF; DNA: TGTGCCAGCAAGCCGACAGGCGGCGGGCAGAACACTGAAGCTTTCTTT
size: NA; D: NA; J: TRBJ1-4; V: TRBV5-5; CDR3: CASSARGGVNEKLFF; DNA: TGTGCCAGCAGCGCTCGTGGGGGGGTGAATGAAAAACTGTTTTTT
size: NA; D: TRBD1; J: TRBJ1-4; V: TRBV27; CDR3: CASSYLTPGTGPEKLFF; DNA: TGTGCCAGCAGTTACTTAACTCCCGGGACAGGGCCTGAAAAACTGTTTTTT
size: NA; D: NA; J: TRBJ2-3; V: TRBV5-1; CDR3: CATKLAVTSTDTQYF; DNA: TGCGCCACCAAGTTGGCGGTAACTAGCACAGATACGCAGTATTTT
size: NA; D: NA; J: TRBJ2-1; V: TRBV7-2; CDR3: CASSLSRAGLFF; DNA: TGTGCCAGCAGCTTATCCCGGGCGGGGTTGTTCTTC
size: NA; D: TRBD1; J: TRBJ2-5; V: TRBV7-2; CDR3: CASSLWVATGAIQETQYF; DNA: TGTGCCAGCAGCTTATGGGTCGCGACAGGGGCCATCCAAGAGACCCAGTACTTC